Following are 29 T cell receptor beta chains from one sample sequenced in a study of T cell responses to AZD1222 COVID-19 vaccine. Sequencing used immunoSEQ multiplex PCR; TCRdb keeps in-frame clones, though not all of them. The sample shows about 57,000 clones, approximately 86% of them seen only once. Specimen: peripheral blood, collected on day 0 of AZD1222 vaccination. The receptors originated from an adult in good health.

V usage is TRBV28 and J usage is TRBJ2-7, with TRBD1 as a possible D gene (5 bases). The CDR3 runs to 12 residues. Germline V gene sequence: CDR1 MDHEN, CDR2 SYDVKM. V lost 6 bases to trimming and J lost 3 bases, with 9 bases between them. The chain's CDR3 is CASRGRNYEQYF. The CDR3, as DNA: TGTGCCAGCAGGGGGCGGAACTACGAGCAGTACTTC.

The chain employs TRBV6-2 or TRBV6-3 and TRBJ1-2; 10 nucleotides line up with TRBD1. Looked up from germline, CDR1 is MNHEY and CDR2 is SVGEGT. The CDR3 spans 15 residues. The ends lost 4 bases at V and 5 bases at J; junction bases unmatched: 7. CDR3 bases: TGTGCCAGCAGTTTTGGACCGGGACAGGGGTATGGCTACACCTTC. This gives the protein CASSFGPGQGYGYTF.

The genes are TRBV12-3 or TRBV12-4 and TRBJ2-3; D not resolved. V was shortened by 1 base and J by 5 bases, with 1 base between the two germline ends. The length of the CDR3 is 11 residues. The CDR3 sequence is CASSLGDTQYF. In nucleotides, the CDR3 is TGTGCCAGCAGTTTAGGAGATACGCAGTATTTT.

V gene TRBV5-6 combines with J gene TRBJ1-1, with D tentatively TRBD1 (5 bases). The CDR3 has 15 amino acids. Trimming took off 0 bases at V and 1 base at J, with 10 bases between the two ends. Germline CDR1 is SGHDT and CDR2 is YYEEEE. The CDR3 protein is CASSLEGRKNTEAFF. CDR3 bases: TGTGCCAGCAGCTTGGAGGGACGGAAGAACACTGAAGCTTTCTTT.

This chain links TRBV25-1 with TRBJ1-2; TRBD1 might be the D (6 bases). This CDR3 contains 14 residues. Germline V gene data show CDR1 as MGHDK and CDR2 as SYGVNS. Trimming removed 3 bases at V and 8 bases at J, with 16 bases between. The CDR3 protein is CASSEGALDWGYTF. The CDR3 nucleotides read TGTGCCAGCAGTGAGGGGGCGTTGGACTGGGGCTACACCTTC.

The V gene is TRBV27, the J gene TRBJ2-3, with 8 bases identical to TRBD2. This CDR3 is 14 amino acids long. The V and J ends lost 5 bases and 2 bases, in that order; junction bases with no gene match: 3. Germline loops: CDR1 MNHEY, CDR2 SMNVEV (reference sequence). CDR3 nucleotide sequence: TGTGCCAGCAGTCCTAGCGGGCTCACAGATACGCAGTATTTT. This translates into CASSPSGLTDTQYF.

The DNA for the CDR3 is TGTGCCAGCAGCTTGATGCCGGGGTACAATGAGCAGTTCTTC. It specifies CASSLMPGYNEQFF. The chain is built from TRBV28 and TRBJ2-1; maybe TRBD2 (5 bases). CDR1 and CDR2 (germline): MDHEN, SYDVKM. The CDR3 covers 14 residues. V lost 6 bases and J 4 bases, leaving 13 bases between the germline ends.

The CDR3 is CASSQDSTGKAFF. The CDR3 nucleotides are TGTGCCAGCAGCCAAGACTCGACAGGTAAAGCTTTCTTT. The chain employs TRBV3-1 (or the pseudogene TRBV3-2) and TRBJ1-1; TRBD1 is a possible D gene (6 bases). The CDR3 loop spans 13 amino acids. V gave up 0 bases and J gave up 9 bases, with 11 bases separating them. Germline-derived CDR1 and CDR2 are LGHDT and YNNKEL (reference sequence).

This chain links TRBV7-2 with TRBJ2-7; TRBD1 matches at 9 bases. The CDR3 runs 15 residues. Trimming took 2 bases from V and 4 from J; bases not matched to a gene: 6. Per the germline V gene, CDR1 is SGHTA and CDR2 is FQGNSA. The DNA of the CDR3 is TGTGCCAGCAGCTTACGGGGACAGGGTTCGTACGAGCAGTACTTC. The encoded protein is CASSLRGQGSYEQYF. The complete variable domain, with remaining parts taken from reference TRBV7-2 and TRBJ2-7, reads GAGVSQSPSNKVTEKGKDVELRCDPISGHTALYWYRQSLGQGLEFLIYFQGNSAPDKSGLPSDRFSAERTGGSVSTLTIQRTQQEDSAVYLCASSLRGQGSYEQYFGPGTRLTVT.

V gene TRBV21-1 combines with J gene TRBJ2-7; the D segment call TRBD1 is taken from the table without a DNA check. TRBV21-1 represents a pseudogene. The CDR3 is made up of 15 amino acids. The CDR3 nucleotides are TGTGCCAGCAGCTCCCGGACAGGCCTGTTCCACGAGCAGTACTTC. Residues: CASSSRTGLFHEQYF.

The rearrangement uses TRBV6-5 and TRBJ2-7; 8 bases fit TRBD1. Looked up from germline, CDR1 is MNHEY and CDR2 is SVGAGI. This CDR3 region has 14 residues. Trimming at V came to 2 bases and at J to 5 bases, leaving 5 bases not matched to a gene. CDR3 DNA: TGTGCCAGCAGTTACGACAGGGGTGCCCACGAGCAGTACTTC. Encoded protein: CASSYDRGAHEQYF.

The chain couples TRBV2 to TRBJ1-6; 9 bases line up with TRBD1. In germline, CDR1 is SNHLY, CDR2 FYNNEI. Germline trimming cut 4 bases from V and 7 bases from J; bases unmatched to any gene: 8. The CDR3 has 16 amino acids. CDR3 residues: CASSGGQGTGNSPLHF. The CDR3 DNA reads as TGTGCCAGCAGTGGGGGACAGGGTACTGGGAATTCACCCCTCCACTTT. Full variable domain (missing parts from reference TRBV2 and TRBJ1-6): EPEVTQTPSHQVTQMGQEVILRCVPISNHLYFYWYRQILGQKVEFLVSFYNNEISEKSEIFDDQFSVERPDGSNFTLKIRSTKLEDSAMYFCASSGGQGTGNSPLHFGNGTRLTVT.

The chain employs TRBV28 and TRBJ1-4; a weak D match, TRBD1 (6 bases). CDR1 MDHEN and CDR2 SYDVKM come from the germline V gene. The length of the CDR3 is 17 residues. V dropped 7 bases and J dropped 5 bases, with 23 bases sitting between them. CDR3 sequence reads: CASIGGFSGASNEKLFF. The CDR3 coding sequence is TGTGCCAGCATTGGGGGTTTCTCAGGGGCCTCAAATGAAAAACTGTTTTTT. The full variable domain, in which reference TRBV28 and TRBJ1-4 provide the parts outside the CDR3, is DVKVTQSSRYLVKRTGEKVFLECVQDMDHENMFWYRQDPGLGLRLIYFSYDVKMKEKGDIPEGYSVSREKKERFSLILESASTNQTSMYLCASIGGFSGASNEKLFFGSGTQLSVL.

The chain combines TRBV4-1 with TRBJ1-2; 8 bases are a match to TRBD1. J was trimmed by 4 bases and V by 3 bases; bases with no gene match: 16. The CDR3 contains 18 residues. Germline-derived CDR1 and CDR2 are MGHRA and YSYEKL. The CDR3 reads CASSHPKDRAPFGYGYTF. Written as DNA, the CDR3 is TGCGCCAGCAGCCACCCCAAGGACAGGGCCCCTTTTGGCTATGGCTACACCTTC.

The chain employs TRBV24-1 and TRBJ2-5; D gene ambiguous. Trimming pared 4 bases from V and 4 bases from J, leaving 12 bases between. Germline CDR1 and CDR2: KGHDR and SFDVKD. The CDR3 has 14 residues. The CDR3 is CATSDPVVGETQYF. In DNA form, the CDR3 reads TGTGCCACCAGTGACCCCGTCGTGGGAGAGACCCAGTACTTC.

This chain uses TRBV28 with TRBJ1-5; 9 bases agree with TRBD1. The V segment lost 7 bases and the J segment 7 bases; nucleotides outside the gene matches: 2. CDR1 is MDHEN and CDR2 is SYDVKM in the germline V gene. CDR3 length equals 12 residues. The DNA of the CDR3 is TGTGCCAGCAACAGGGGGCGACAGCCCCAGCATTTT. Translating it yields CASNRGRQPQHF.

This clone was seen just once. The chain employs TRBV9 and TRBJ1-3; the D gene is possibly TRBD1 (5 bases). The V end was cut by 3 bases, the J end by 1 base, with 14 bases between. CDR1 is SGDLS, CDR2 YYNGEE, per germline. There are 16 residues in the CDR3. The CDR3 nucleotides are TGTGCCAGCAGCGACCCCGGGGGGAGTTCTGGAAACACCATATATTTT. This gives the protein CASSDPGGSSGNTIYF.

V usage is TRBV7-2 and J usage is TRBJ1-5; D is ambiguous. This CDR3 is 14 amino acids long. V was pared by 1 base and J by 6 bases, with 10 bases between. Germline CDR1 and CDR2: SGHTA and FQGNSA. CDR3 in amino acids: CASSLGVTGQPQHF. The DNA of the CDR3 is TGTGCCAGCAGCTTAGGGGTTACGGGTCAGCCCCAGCATTTT.

The chain carries TRBV5-4 and TRBJ2-1, with 8 bases aligning to TRBD2. After removal of 3 bases from V and 4 bases from J, the junction contained 6 bases not matched to a gene. Per germline, CDR1 SGHNT and CDR2 YYREEE (reference sequence). The CDR3 totals 15 residues. CDR3: CASSWSGSRYNEQFF. CDR3 nucleotide sequence: TGTGCCAGCAGCTGGAGCGGGAGCCGTTACAATGAGCAGTTCTTC.

This sequence joins TRBV2 and TRBJ1-5; D remains ambiguous. V lost 2 bases and J lost 9, with 8 bases in between. This CDR3 region has 12 residues. From germline, CDR1 is SNHLY and CDR2 FYNNEI. This chain's CDR3 is CASSENPGPQHF. CDR3 sequence (DNA): TGTGCCAGCAGTGAAAACCCGGGGCCCCAGCATTTT.

This chain links TRBV7-2 with TRBJ1-5; TRBD1 is a possible D gene (5 bases). With 2 bases removed from V and 6 bases from J, the gap between germline ends came to 14 bases. CDR1 is SGHTA and CDR2 is FQGNSA in the germline V gene. The CDR3 runs 15 residues. CDR3 coding DNA: TGTGCCAGCAGCTTAATGGGGAGGGGCGGTCAGCCCCAGCATTTT. This translates into CASSLMGRGGQPQHF.

The chain combines TRBV6-2 or TRBV6-3 with TRBJ1-2, with D possibly being TRBD1 (5 bases). The CDR3 spans 15 residues. Germline CDR1 MNHEY, CDR2 SVGEGT. V lost 4 bases to trimming and J lost 5 bases, with 17 bases between them. The CDR3 nucleotides are TGTGCCAGCAGTTCGCAATACGGGACCTCATATGGCTACACCTTC. Translating it yields CASSSQYGTSYGYTF.

The chain couples TRBV24-1 to TRBJ2-3, with a weak D call TRBD1 (6 bases). Deletions cut 4 bases from V and 2 bases from J, with 12 bases between. The CDR3 consists of 15 residues. Germline V gene data show CDR1 as KGHDR and CDR2 as SFDVKD. CDR3 amino acids: CATSDTGIFTDTQYF. CDR3 in DNA: TGTGCCACCAGTGACACAGGGATATTCACAGATACGCAGTATTTT.

The chain combines TRBV28 with TRBJ1-2; D is perhaps TRBD1 (6 bases). Germline V lookup: CDR1 MDHEN, CDR2 SYDVKM. This CDR3 has 12 amino acids. Trimming shortened V by 7 bases and J by 6 bases, and 12 bases separated the two germline ends. The CDR3 reads CASNVQGNGYTF. As DNA, the CDR3 is TGTGCCAGCAACGTACAGGGTAATGGCTACACCTTC.

The V and J genes are TRBV19 and TRBJ2-5, with TRBD1 matching 8 bases. The CDR3 consists of 16 residues. Germline trimming cut 5 bases from V and 1 base from J; bases unmatched to any gene: 9. Germline V CDR1 and CDR2: LNHDA, SQIVND (reference sequence). CDR3 DNA sequence: TGTGCCAGTAGTCCAGGACAGGGTTACAGCCAAGAGACCCAGTACTTC. The encoded protein is CASSPGQGYSQETQYF.

V and J are TRBV28 and TRBJ1-2, with D maybe TRBD1 (5 bases). Germline CDR1 MDHEN, CDR2 SYDVKM. The V gene lost 4 bases and the J gene lost 1 base, with 10 bases spanning the gap. This CDR3 has 14 amino acids. The CDR3 nucleotides read TGTGCCAGCAGTTCAGGGACCCTTAACTATGGCTACACCTTC. Its translation is CASSSGTLNYGYTF.

V is TRBV6-5 and J is TRBJ1-4; D unresolved. CDR1 MNHEY and CDR2 SVGAGI come from the germline V gene. Between the trimmed V and J ends, which lost 9 bases and 4 bases, there was a span of 15 bases. The CDR3 sequence is 14 residues long. The CDR3 DNA sequence: TGTGCCAGTTCCAAGCTAAAGAGTAATGAAAAACTGTTTTTT. It translates to CASSKLKSNEKLFF.

The chain carries TRBV30 and TRBJ2-7; TRBD1 matches at 7 bases. The CDR3 has 16 residues. The ends lost 0 bases at V and 4 bases at J; junction bases unmatched: 12. Germline CDR1 GTSNPN, CDR2 SVGIG (reference sequence). Here the CDR3 DNA reads TGTGCCTGGAGTGTAGCGACAGGGACAGTTGTTTACGAGCAGTACTTC. It yields the protein CAWSVATGTVVYEQYF.

The gene calls are TRBV6-5 and TRBJ1-6; D not resolved. This CDR3 is built from 12 residues. Germline CDR1 is MNHEY and CDR2 is SVGAGI. Trimming stripped 0 bases from V and 8 bases from J, with 2 bases between. The CDR3 DNA reads TGTGCCAGCAGTTACTCGGATTCACCCCTCCACTTT. Protein: CASSYSDSPLHF.